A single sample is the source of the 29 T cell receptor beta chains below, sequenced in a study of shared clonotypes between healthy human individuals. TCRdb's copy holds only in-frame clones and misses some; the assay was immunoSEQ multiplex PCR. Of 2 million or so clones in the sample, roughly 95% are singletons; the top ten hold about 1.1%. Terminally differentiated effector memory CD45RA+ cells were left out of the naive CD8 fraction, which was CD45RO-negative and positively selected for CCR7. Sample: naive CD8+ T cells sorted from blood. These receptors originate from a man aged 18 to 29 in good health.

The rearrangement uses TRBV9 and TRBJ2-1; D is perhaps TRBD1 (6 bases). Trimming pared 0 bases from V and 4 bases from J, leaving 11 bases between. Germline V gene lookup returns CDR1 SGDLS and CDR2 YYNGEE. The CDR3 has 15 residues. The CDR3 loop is CASSVERDRYNEQFF. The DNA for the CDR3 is TGTGCCAGCAGCGTAGAAAGAGACAGGTACAATGAGCAGTTCTTC.

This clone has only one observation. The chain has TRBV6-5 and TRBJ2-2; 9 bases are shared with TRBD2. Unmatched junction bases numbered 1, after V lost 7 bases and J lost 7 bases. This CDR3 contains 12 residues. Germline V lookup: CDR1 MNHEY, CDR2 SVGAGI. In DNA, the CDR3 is TGTGCCAGCACAGCGGGAGGCGGGGAGCTGTTTTTT. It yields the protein CASTAGGGELFF.

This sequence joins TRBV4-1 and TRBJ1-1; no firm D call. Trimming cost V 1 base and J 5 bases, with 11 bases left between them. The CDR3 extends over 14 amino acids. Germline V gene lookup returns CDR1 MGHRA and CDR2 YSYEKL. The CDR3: CASSQAWQETEAFF. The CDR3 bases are TGCGCCAGCAGCCAAGCTTGGCAGGAGACTGAAGCTTTCTTT.

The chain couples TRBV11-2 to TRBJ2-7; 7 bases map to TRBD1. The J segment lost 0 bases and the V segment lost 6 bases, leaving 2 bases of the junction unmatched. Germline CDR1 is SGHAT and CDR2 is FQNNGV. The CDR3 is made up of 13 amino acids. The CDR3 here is CASRGQPSYEQYF. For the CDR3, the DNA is TGTGCCAGCAGGGGACAGCCCTCCTACGAGCAGTACTTC. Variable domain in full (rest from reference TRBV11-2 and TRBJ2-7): EAGVAQSPRYKIIEKRQSVAFWCNPISGHATLYWYQQILGQGPKLLIQFQNNGVVDDSQLPKDRFSAERLKGVDSTLKIQPAKLEDSAVYLCASRGQPSYEQYFGPGTRLTVT.

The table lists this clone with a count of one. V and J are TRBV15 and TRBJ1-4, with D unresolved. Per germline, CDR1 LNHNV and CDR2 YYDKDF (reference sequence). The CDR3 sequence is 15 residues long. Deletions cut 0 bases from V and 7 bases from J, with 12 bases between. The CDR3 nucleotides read TGTGCCACCAGCAGAGAGCCCCAGACAAGTGAAAAACTGTTTTTT. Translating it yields CATSREPQTSEKLFF.

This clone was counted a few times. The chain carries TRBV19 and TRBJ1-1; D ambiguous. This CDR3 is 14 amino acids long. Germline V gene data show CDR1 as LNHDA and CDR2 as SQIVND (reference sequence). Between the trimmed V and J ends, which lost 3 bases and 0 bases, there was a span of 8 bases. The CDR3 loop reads CASSMASMNTEAFF. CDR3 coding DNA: TGTGCCAGTAGTATGGCCAGCATGAACACTGAAGCTTTCTTT. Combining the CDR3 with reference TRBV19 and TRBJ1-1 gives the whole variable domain DGGITQSPKYLFRKEGQNVTLSCEQNLNHDAMYWYRQDPGQGLRLIYYSQIVNDFQKGDIAEGYSVSREKKESFPLTVTSAQKNPTAFYLCASSMASMNTEAFFGQGTRLTVV.

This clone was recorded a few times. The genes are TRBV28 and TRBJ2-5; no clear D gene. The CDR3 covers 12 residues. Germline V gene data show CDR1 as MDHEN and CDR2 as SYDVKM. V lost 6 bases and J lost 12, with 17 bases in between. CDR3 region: CASSSVGPPKYF. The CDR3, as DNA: TGTGCCAGCAGCTCCGTGGGCCCGCCCAAGTACTTC.

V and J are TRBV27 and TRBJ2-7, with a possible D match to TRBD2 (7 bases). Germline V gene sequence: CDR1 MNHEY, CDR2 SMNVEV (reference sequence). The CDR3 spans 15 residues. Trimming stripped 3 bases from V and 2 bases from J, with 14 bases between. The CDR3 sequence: CASSLGRGSPYEQYF. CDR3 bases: TGTGCCAGCAGTTTGGGGAGGGGGTCCCCCTACGAGCAGTACTTC.

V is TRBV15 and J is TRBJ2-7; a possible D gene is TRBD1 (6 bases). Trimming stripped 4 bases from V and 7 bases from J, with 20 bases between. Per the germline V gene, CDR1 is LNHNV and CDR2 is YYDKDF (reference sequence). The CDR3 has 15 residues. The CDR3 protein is CATSTRRDTQGEQYF. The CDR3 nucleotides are TGTGCCACCAGCACCCGCCGGGACACCCAGGGAGAGCAGTACTTC.

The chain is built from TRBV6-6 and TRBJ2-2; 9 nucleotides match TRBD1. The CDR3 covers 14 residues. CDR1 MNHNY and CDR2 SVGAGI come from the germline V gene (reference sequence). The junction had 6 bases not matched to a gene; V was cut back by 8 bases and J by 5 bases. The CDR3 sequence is CASGNRGLTGELFF. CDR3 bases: TGTGCCAGCGGGAACAGGGGGCTTACCGGGGAGCTGTTTTTT.

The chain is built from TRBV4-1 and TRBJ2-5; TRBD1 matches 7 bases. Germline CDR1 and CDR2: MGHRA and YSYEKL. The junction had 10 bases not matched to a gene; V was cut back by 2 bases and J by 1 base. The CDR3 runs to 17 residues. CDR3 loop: CASSQHFPGQLQETQYF. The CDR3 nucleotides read TGCGCCAGCAGCCAACATTTCCCGGGACAGCTCCAAGAGACCCAGTACTTC.

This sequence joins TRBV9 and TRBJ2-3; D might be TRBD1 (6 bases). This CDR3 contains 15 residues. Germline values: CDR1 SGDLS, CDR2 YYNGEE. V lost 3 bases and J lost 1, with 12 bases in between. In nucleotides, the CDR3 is TGTGCCAGCAGCGACGGTGAGGGGGGCACAGATACGCAGTATTTT. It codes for CASSDGEGGTDTQYF.

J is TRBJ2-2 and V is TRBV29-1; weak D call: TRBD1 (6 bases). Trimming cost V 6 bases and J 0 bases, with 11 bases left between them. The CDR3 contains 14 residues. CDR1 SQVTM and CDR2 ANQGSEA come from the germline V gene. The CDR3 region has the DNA TGCAGCGTCCCCCGGGACACGAACACCGGGGAGCTGTTTTTT. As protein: CSVPRDTNTGELFF.

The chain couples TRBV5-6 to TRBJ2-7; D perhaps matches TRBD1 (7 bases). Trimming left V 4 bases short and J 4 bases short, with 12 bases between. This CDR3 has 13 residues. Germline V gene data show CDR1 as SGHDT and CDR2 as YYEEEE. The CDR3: CASSPRGAYEQYF. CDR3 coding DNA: TGTGCCAGCAGCCCCAGGGGGGCGTACGAGCAGTACTTC.

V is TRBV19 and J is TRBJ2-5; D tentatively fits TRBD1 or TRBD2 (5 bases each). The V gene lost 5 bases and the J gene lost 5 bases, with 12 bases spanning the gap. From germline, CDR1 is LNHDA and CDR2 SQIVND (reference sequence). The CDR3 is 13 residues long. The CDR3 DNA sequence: TGTGCCAGTAGTCCCTGGGACGTGGAGACCCAGTACTTC. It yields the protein CASSPWDVETQYF.

The CDR3: CAEGQGAGETQYF. The CDR3 DNA is TGTGCCGAAGGACAGGGGGCAGGGGAGACCCAGTACTTC. The chain couples TRBV30 to TRBJ2-5, with 11 bases aligning to TRBD1. CDR1 GTSNPN and CDR2 SVGIG come from the germline V gene (reference sequence). Germline trimming cut 8 bases from V and 5 bases from J; bases unmatched to any gene: 7. The CDR3 contains 13 residues.

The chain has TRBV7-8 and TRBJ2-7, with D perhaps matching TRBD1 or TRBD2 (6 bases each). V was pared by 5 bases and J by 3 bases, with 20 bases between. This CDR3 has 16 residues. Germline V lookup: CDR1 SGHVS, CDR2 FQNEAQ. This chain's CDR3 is CASSQEGGLKFYEQYF. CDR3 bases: TGTGCCAGCAGCCAAGAGGGGGGCCTTAAGTTCTACGAGCAGTACTTC.

The CDR3 sequence is CASQPLGGNTDTQYF. DNA of the CDR3: TGTGCCAGCCAACCATTAGGCGGGAACACAGATACGCAGTATTTT. The chain uses TRBV5-4 and TRBJ2-3; D is possibly TRBD2 (6 bases). Trimming stripped 7 bases from V and 2 bases from J, with 17 bases between. The CDR3 loop spans 15 amino acids. CDR1 and CDR2 from the germline V gene are SGHNT and YYREEE (reference sequence). The full variable domain, rest sourced from reference TRBV5-4 and TRBJ2-3, is ETGVTQSPTHLIKTRGQQVTLRCSSQSGHNTVSWYQQALGQGPQFIFQYYREEENGRGNFPPRFSGLQFPNYSSELNVNALELDDSALYLCASQPLGGNTDTQYFGPGTRLTVL.

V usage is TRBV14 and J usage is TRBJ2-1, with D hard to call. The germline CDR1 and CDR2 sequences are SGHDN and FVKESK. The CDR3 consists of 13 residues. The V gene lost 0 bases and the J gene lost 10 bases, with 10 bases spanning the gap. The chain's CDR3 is CASSQENPLEQFF. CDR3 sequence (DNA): TGTGCCAGCAGCCAAGAAAACCCTCTGGAGCAGTTCTTC.

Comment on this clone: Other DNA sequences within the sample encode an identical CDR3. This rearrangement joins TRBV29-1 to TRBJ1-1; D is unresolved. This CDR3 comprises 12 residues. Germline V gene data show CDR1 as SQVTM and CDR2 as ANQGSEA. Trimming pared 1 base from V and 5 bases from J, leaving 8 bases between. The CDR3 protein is CSVEAQNTEAFF. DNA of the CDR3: TGCAGCGTTGAAGCGCAGAATACTGAAGCTTTCTTT.

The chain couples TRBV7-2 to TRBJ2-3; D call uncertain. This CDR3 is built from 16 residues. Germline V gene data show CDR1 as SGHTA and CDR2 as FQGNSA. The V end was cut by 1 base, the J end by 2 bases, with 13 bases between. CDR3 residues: CASSLGISSATDTQYF. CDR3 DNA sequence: TGTGCCAGCAGCTTAGGCATTAGCTCAGCCACAGATACGCAGTATTTT.

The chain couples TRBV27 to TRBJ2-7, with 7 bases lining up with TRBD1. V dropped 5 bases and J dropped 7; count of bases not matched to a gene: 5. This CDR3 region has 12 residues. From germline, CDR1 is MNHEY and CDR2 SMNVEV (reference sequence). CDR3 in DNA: TGTGCCAGCAGTCATAACAGGGGAGAGCAGTACTTC. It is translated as CASSHNRGEQYF.

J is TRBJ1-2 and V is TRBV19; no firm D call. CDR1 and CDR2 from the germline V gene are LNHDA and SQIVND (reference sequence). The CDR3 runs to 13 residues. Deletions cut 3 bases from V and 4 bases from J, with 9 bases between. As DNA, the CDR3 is TGTGCCAGTAGTATGACGGCCCTCTATGGCTACACCTTC. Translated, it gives CASSMTALYGYTF. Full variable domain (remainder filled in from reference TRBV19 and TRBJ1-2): DGGITQSPKYLFRKEGQNVTLSCEQNLNHDAMYWYRQDPGQGLRLIYYSQIVNDFQKGDIAEGYSVSREKKESFPLTVTSAQKNPTAFYLCASSMTALYGYTFGSGTRLTVV.

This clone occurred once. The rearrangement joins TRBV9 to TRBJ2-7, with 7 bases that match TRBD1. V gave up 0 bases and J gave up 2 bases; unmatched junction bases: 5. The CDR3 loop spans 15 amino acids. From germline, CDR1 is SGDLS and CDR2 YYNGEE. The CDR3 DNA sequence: TGTGCCAGCAGCGTAGGAGGGGGCTTCACCTACGAGCAGTACTTC. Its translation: CASSVGGGFTYEQYF.

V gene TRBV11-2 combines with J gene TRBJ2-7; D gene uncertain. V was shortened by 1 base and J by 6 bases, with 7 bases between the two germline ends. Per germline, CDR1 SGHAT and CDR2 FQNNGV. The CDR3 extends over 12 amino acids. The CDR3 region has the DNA TGTGCCAGCAGCTTAGTTTGGGCCGAGCAGTACTTC. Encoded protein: CASSLVWAEQYF. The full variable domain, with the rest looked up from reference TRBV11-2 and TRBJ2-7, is EAGVAQSPRYKIIEKRQSVAFWCNPISGHATLYWYQQILGQGPKLLIQFQNNGVVDDSQLPKDRFSAERLKGVDSTLKIQPAKLEDSAVYLCASSLVWAEQYFGPGTRLTVT.

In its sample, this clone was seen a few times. CDR3 in DNA: TGTGCCAGCACCGACGAGAATCAGCCCCAGCATTTT. Protein product: CASTDENQPQHF. V usage is TRBV2 and J usage is TRBJ1-5, with D hard to call. Germline assignment: CDR1 SNHLY and CDR2 FYNNEI. V lost 7 bases, J lost 4 bases, and 8 bases lay in between. The CDR3 has 12 residues. Variable domain in full (rest from reference TRBV2 and TRBJ1-5): EPEVTQTPSHQVTQMGQEVILRCVPISNHLYFYWYRQILGQKVEFLVSFYNNEISEKSEIFDDQFSVERPDGSNFTLKIRSTKLEDSAMYFCASTDENQPQHFGDGTRLSIL.

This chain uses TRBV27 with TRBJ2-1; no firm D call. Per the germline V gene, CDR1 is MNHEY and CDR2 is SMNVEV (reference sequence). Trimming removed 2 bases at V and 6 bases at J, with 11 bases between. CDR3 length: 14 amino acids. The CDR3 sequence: CASSLGGLPNEQFF. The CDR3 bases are TGTGCCAGCAGTTTAGGCGGATTGCCCAATGAGCAGTTCTTC.

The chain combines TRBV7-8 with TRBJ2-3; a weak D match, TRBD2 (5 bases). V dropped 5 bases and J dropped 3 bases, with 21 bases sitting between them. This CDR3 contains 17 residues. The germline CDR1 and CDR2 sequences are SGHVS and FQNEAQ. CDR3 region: CASSPYIEGPMTDTQYF. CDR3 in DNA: TGTGCCAGCAGCCCTTACATCGAGGGTCCGATGACAGATACGCAGTATTTT. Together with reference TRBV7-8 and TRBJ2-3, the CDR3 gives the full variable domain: GAGVSQSPRYKVAKRGQDVALRCDPISGHVSLFWYQQALGQGPEFLTYFQNEAQLDKSGLPSDRFFAERPEGSVSTLKIQRTQQEDSAVYLCASSPYIEGPMTDTQYFGPGTRLTVL.

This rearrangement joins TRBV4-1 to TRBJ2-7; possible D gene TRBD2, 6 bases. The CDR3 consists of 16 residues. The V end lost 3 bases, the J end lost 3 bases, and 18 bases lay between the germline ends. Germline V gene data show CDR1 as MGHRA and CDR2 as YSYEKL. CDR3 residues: CASSHPEGQGGYEQYF. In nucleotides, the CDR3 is TGCGCCAGCAGCCACCCTGAGGGGCAGGGAGGCTACGAGCAGTACTTC.